The rows below give T cell receptor beta chains drawn from one sample of a study of CXCR3-negative and CXCR3-positive naive CD8 T cells. From the 5' RACE reads, TCRdb lists one entry per CDR3 protein and no DNA. The table counts tens of thousands of distinct CDR3 sequences; almost 0.55% lies in the top ten. The sequenced material came from naive CXCR3+ CD8+ T cells from blood. Receptors originate from a human donor in good health. Some clones in this sample may be carry-over from other donors' samples. Both conserved end residues are part of each CDR3.

TRBV6-5	TRBJ2-1	CASSYGSSYNEQFF
TRBV15	TRBJ2-7	CATSPSPGQGVEEQYF
TRBV7-8	TRBJ2-3	CASSTMLDTQYF
TRBV15	TRBJ2-1	CATSRTSGSVDEQFF
TRBV10-3	TRBJ2-3	CAIIAETTDTQYF
TRBV12-3/TRBV12-4	TRBJ1-5	CASSLVVNSNQPQHF
TRBV6-4	TRBJ2-1	CASNGTSGRYNEQFF
TRBV4-3	TRBJ2-5	CASSQDPGVGETQYF
TRBV6-6	TRBJ1-2	CASNRLTGLGYTF
TRBV11-3	TRBJ2-5	CASSLYLGETQYF
TRBV29-1	TRBJ2-5	CSVRSSGGQETQYF
TRBV27	TRBJ2-2	CASSLIPGELFF
TRBV5-4	TRBJ2-1	CAGSLNGAGVYEQFF